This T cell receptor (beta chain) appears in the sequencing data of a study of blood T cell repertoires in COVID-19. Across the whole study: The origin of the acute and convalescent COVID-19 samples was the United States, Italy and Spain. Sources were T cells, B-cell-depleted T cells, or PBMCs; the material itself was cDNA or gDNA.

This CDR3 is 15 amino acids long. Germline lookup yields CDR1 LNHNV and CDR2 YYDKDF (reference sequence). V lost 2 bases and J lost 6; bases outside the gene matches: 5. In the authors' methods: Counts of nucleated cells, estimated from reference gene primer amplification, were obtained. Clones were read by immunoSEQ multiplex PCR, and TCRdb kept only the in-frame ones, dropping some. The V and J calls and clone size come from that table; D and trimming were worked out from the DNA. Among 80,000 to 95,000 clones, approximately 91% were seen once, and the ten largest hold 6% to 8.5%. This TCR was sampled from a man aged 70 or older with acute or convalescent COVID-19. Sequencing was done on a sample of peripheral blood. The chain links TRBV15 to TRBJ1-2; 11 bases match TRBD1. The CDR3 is CATSRPDRGHNGYTF. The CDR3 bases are TGTGCCACCAGCAGACCGGACAGGGGGCACAATGGCTACACCTTC.